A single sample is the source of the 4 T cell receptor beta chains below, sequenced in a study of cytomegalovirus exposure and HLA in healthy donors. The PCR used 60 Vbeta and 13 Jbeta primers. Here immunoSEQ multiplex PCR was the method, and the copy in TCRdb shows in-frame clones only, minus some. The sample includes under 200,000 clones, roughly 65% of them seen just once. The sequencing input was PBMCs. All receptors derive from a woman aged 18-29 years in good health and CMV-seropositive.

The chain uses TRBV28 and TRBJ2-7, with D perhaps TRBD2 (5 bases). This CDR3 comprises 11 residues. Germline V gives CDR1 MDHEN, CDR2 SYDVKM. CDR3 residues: CASRGKSEQYF. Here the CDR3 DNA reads TGTGCGTCTCGGGGAAAGAGCGAGCAGTACTTC.

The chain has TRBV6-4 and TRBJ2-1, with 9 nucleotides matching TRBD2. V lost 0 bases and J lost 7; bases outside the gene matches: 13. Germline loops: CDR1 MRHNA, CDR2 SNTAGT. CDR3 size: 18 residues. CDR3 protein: CASSDSGSGGVMGNEQFF. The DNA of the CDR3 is TGTGCCAGCAGTGACTCCGGTAGCGGGGGCGTGATGGGGAATGAGCAGTTCTTC.

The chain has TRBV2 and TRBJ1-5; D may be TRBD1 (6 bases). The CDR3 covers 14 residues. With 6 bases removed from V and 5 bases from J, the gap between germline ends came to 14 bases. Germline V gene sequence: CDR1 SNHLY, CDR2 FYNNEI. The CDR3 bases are TGTGCCAGCAGCGGGGGGGCAGGGGATCAGCCCCAGCATTTT. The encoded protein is CASSGGAGDQPQHF.

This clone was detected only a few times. In DNA, the CDR3 is TGTGCCAGCAGTTTAAAGGGGGGCAGGGGGCAGGGTGAAGCTTTCTTT. It codes for CASSLKGGRGQGEAFF. V gene TRBV27 combines with J gene TRBJ1-1, with TRBD1 matching 8 bases. The ends lost 2 bases at V and 7 bases at J; junction bases unmatched: 12. CDR3 size: 16 residues. CDR1 and CDR2 (germline): MNHEY, SMNVEV (reference sequence).